This paragraph reports one TCR beta chain. Its antigen is still unknown. The germline gives CDR1 SGDLS, CDR2 YYNGEE. V trimming: 3 bases; J trimming: 2 bases; junction bases outside the gene matches: 6. The CDR3 has 15 residues. Only in-frame clones appear in the TCRdb table, and some are missing; sequencing was by immunoSEQ multiplex PCR. The repertoire has under 50,000 clones, over 85% of them found once; the top ten carry around 6.9%. These data are taken from a study of graft-versus-host responses after intestinal transplantation. At the level of the study: Multivisceral, liver-intestinal, or isolated intestinal transplants were performed in recipients. Tacrolimus and steroids were given for around 3 years to all recipients after anti-thymocyte globulin induction.

Points from the study as a whole: Peak GvH clone levels in circulation were associated with early post-transplant HvG declines. GvH clones appeared in recipient marrow, some first in ileum or blood.

The chain is built from TRBV9 and TRBJ2-3; TRBD1 matches 7 bases. The material sequenced was PBMCs, taken around 280 days after transplant. This clonotype was sampled from a human patient who received an intestinal transplant, so some T cells may come from the graft donor. DNA of the CDR3: TGTGCCAGCAGCGCGTCAGGGGGAATCACAGATACGCAGTATTTT. This codes for CASSASGGITDTQYF. Drawing the rest from reference TRBV9 and TRBJ2-3, the complete variable domain is DSGVTQTPKHLITATGQRVTLRCSPRSGDLSVYWYQQSLDQGLQFLIQYYNGEERAKGNILERFSAQQFPDLHSELNLSSLELGDSALYFCASSASGGITDTQYFGPGTRLTVL.